A selection of T cell receptor beta chains follows, all from one sample in a study of T-cell memory formation after mild COVID-19. TCRdb called the 5' RACE reads again in MiXCR, with one record for every CDR3 protein. The profile shows hundreds of thousands of distinct CDR3 sequences, less than 25% of them singletons. Sequenced: PBMCs or a T cell subset sorted from them (not recorded which). The receptors stem from an adult woman who had mild COVID-19 (a few samples of this study predate the infection). Cell type and time point are not known. CDR3s include the opening cysteine and the closing phenylalanine or tryptophan. The D gene is left open where the match is weak. Only part of the rows carry a size: once, few, many, or a class if the clone is expanded.

D gene	clone size	V gene	J gene	CDR3 protein	CDR3 DNA
NA	NA	TRBV5-1	TRBJ1-4	CASSLESMEKLFF	TGCGCCAGCAGCTTGGAGTCGATGGAAAAACTGTTTTTT
NA	NA	TRBV12-3/TRBV12-4	TRBJ1-2	CASSLEVSFYGYTF	TGTGCCAGCAGTTTAGAGGTCAGCTTCTATGGCTACACCTTC
NA	NA	TRBV5-1	TRBJ2-3	CASSSVGGSTDTQYF	TGCGCCAGCAGCTCGGTAGGGGGTAGCACAGATACGCAGTATTTT
NA	NA	TRBV5-1	TRBJ2-3	CASNIFPASGTDTQYF	TGCGCCAGCAATATATTCCCTGCTAGCGGCACAGATACGCAGTATTTT
NA	NA	TRBV6-4	TRBJ1-5	CASSASDSQPQHF	TGTGCCAGCAGCGCCTCGGACAGTCAGCCCCAGCATTTT
NA	few	TRBV12-3/TRBV12-4	TRBJ2-5	CASSFRGRETQYF	TGTGCCAGCAGTTTTAGGGGTCGCGAGACCCAGTACTTC
TRBD2	once	TRBV7-2	TRBJ2-1	CASSLGAGGRGEQFF	TGTGCCAGCAGCTTAGGAGCGGGGGGACGAGGTGAGCAGTTCTTC
NA	NA	TRBV25-1	TRBJ2-3	CASSEWVGNTDTQYF	TGTGCCAGCAGTGAATGGGTCGGGAACACAGATACGCAGTATTTT
NA	NA	TRBV24-1	TRBJ2-7	CATSDFAEGVHEQYF	TGTGCCACCAGTGATTTTGCGGAGGGGGTCCACGAGCAGTACTTC
NA	NA	TRBV9	TRBJ2-1	CASSVSGISYNEQFF	TGTGCCAGCAGCGTTAGCGGAATTTCCTACAATGAGCAGTTCTTC
NA	NA	TRBV3-1	TRBJ2-7	CASSQEIVTEQYF	TGTGCCAGCAGCCAAGAGATAGTAACCGAGCAGTACTTC
NA	few	TRBV2	TRBJ1-2	CASSEAPGPGGGYTF	TGTGCCAGCAGTGAAGCGCCGGGACCCGGAGGCGGCTACACCTTC
NA	few	TRBV28	TRBJ2-7	CASSSGLNSYEQYF	TGTGCCAGCAGCTCGGGACTTAACTCCTACGAGCAGTACTTC
TRBD2	few	TRBV6-5	TRBJ2-5	CASSWTSWKQETQYF	TGTGCCAGCAGCTGGACTAGCTGGAAGCAAGAGACCCAGTACTTC
TRBD2	few	TRBV11-3	TRBJ2-5	CASSSRLAGGPQETQYF	TGTGCCAGCAGCTCACGACTAGCGGGGGGACCCCAAGAGACCCAGTACTTC
NA	NA	TRBV14	TRBJ2-5	CASSQVARTQETQYF	TGTGCCAGCAGCCAAGTAGCCCGGACTCAAGAGACCCAGTACTTC
NA	NA	TRBV7-6	TRBJ1-6	CASSLAPGTPEGGSPLHF	TGTGCCAGCAGCTTAGCGCCCGGGACGCCGGAGGGGGGTTCACCCCTCCACTTT
NA	NA	TRBV20-1	TRBJ2-5	CSASWTGKETQYF	TGCAGTGCTAGTTGGACTGGTAAAGAGACCCAGTACTTC
TRBD2	few	TRBV12-3/TRBV12-4	TRBJ2-3	CASSFRAASGRPSRPTDTQYF	TGTGCCAGCAGTTTTCGTGCGGCTAGCGGGAGGCCATCTCGACCCACAGATACGCAGTATTTT
NA	few	TRBV5-1	TRBJ2-5	CASSLDPQEGGQETQYF	TGCGCCAGCAGCTTGGACCCTCAGGAGGGTGGGCAAGAGACCCAGTACTTC
TRBD2	NA	TRBV7-8	TRBJ2-1	CASSLVALGDYHNEQFF	TGTGCCAGCAGCTTAGTGGCGTTGGGGGACTACCACAATGAGCAGTTCTTC
NA	NA	TRBV5-1	TRBJ2-3	CASGGTTSTDTQYF	TGCGCCAGCGGCGGGACAACTAGCACAGATACGCAGTATTTT
NA	NA	TRBV5-1	TRBJ1-3	CASQTDSGNTIYF	TGCGCCAGCCAGACCGACTCTGGAAACACCATATATTTT
TRBD1	NA	TRBV12-3/TRBV12-4	TRBJ2-1	CASSATGGEDNEQFF	TGTGCCAGCAGTGCAACAGGGGGCGAAGACAATGAGCAGTTCTTC
TRBD1	NA	TRBV9	TRBJ2-1	CASSVAPGGEVQNEQFF	TGTGCCAGCAGCGTAGCCCCAGGGGGCGAAGTACAGAATGAGCAGTTCTTC
NA	NA	TRBV19	TRBJ2-1	CASSSGGWSSYNEQFF	TGTGCCAGTAGTAGCGGGGGCTGGAGCTCCTACAATGAGCAGTTCTTC
TRBD1	NA	TRBV9	TRBJ1-2	CASSVGTGGLYGYTF	TGTGCCAGCAGCGTCGGGACAGGGGGGCTCTATGGCTACACCTTC
TRBD2	few	TRBV6-4	TRBJ2-3	CASSESVGGGSTDTQYF	TGTGCCAGCAGTGAAAGTGTTGGCGGGGGGAGCACAGATACGCAGTATTTT
TRBD2	NA	TRBV6-6	TRBJ2-1	CASSYSGEGAYNEQFF	TGTGCCAGCAGTTACTCGGGGGAGGGCGCCTACAATGAGCAGTTCTTC
TRBD1	many	TRBV11-3	TRBJ1-2	CASSPGQLYGYTF	TGTGCCAGCAGCCCGGGACAGCTCTATGGCTACACCTTC
NA	NA	TRBV2	TRBJ2-5	CASRGRIGQETQYF	TGTGCCAGCAGGGGACGGATCGGTCAAGAGACCCAGTACTTC
NA	NA	TRBV20-1	TRBJ2-7	CSAAGWGTESYEQYF	TGCAGTGCCGCCGGGTGGGGGACTGAATCCTACGAGCAGTACTTC
TRBD2	few	TRBV6-2/TRBV6-3	TRBJ2-5	CASSFLREGEVETQYF	TGTGCCAGCAGTTTCCTCCGGGAGGGGGAAGTGGAGACCCAGTACTTC
NA	NA	TRBV9	TRBJ1-1	CASSAGGREAFF	TGTGCCAGCAGCGCCGGGGGGAGGGAAGCTTTCTTT
NA	NA	TRBV10-3	TRBJ1-2	CAISTGEGVYGYTF	TGTGCCATCAGTACAGGAGAAGGGGTTTATGGCTACACCTTC
TRBD1	NA	TRBV5-1	TRBJ1-1	CASSVRQGRDTEAFF	TGCGCCAGCAGCGTGAGACAGGGAAGGGACACTGAAGCTTTCTTT
NA	NA	TRBV11-2	TRBJ2-1	CASRQGWREENSYNEQFF	TGTGCCAGCAGACAGGGGTGGCGGGAGGAGAACTCCTACAATGAGCAGTTCTTC
TRBD1	NA	TRBV7-2	TRBJ1-1	CASRPQTGDTEAFF	TGTGCCAGCAGACCCCAGACAGGGGACACTGAAGCTTTCTTT
NA	NA	TRBV3-1	TRBJ1-2	CASSQGTGSGYGYTF	TGTGCCAGCAGCCAAGGAACAGGGTCGGGCTATGGCTACACCTTC
NA	few	TRBV20-1	TRBJ1-5	CSASPQGRNQPQHF	TGCAGTGCTAGCCCACAGGGCCGGAATCAGCCCCAGCATTTT
TRBD1	NA	TRBV7-9	TRBJ1-6	CASSTQGLDSPLHF	TGTGCCAGCAGTACACAGGGGTTGGATTCACCCCTCCACTTT
NA	NA	TRBV4-3	TRBJ1-2	CASSHPRNGIYTF	TGCGCCAGCAGCCACCCCCGTAATGGGATCTACACCTTC
TRBD1	few	TRBV5-1	TRBJ2-3	CASSAGQALTDTQYF	TGCGCCAGCAGCGCGGGACAGGCTTTGACAGATACGCAGTATTTT
NA	NA	TRBV29-1	TRBJ1-2	CSVGQGSNYGYTF	TGCAGCGTTGGGCAGGGCTCTAACTATGGCTACACCTTC
NA	few	TRBV3-1	TRBJ1-6	CASPRGRPLHF	TGTGCCAGCCCACGCGGGAGGCCCCTCCACTTT
NA	few	TRBV21-1	TRBJ2-3	CASSKATGLADTQYF	TGTGCCAGCAGCAAAGCGACAGGGCTCGCAGATACGCAGTATTTT
TRBD1	few	TRBV5-1	TRBJ2-1	CASSGQGVVDEQFF	TGCGCCAGCAGCGGGCAGGGGGTGGTCGATGAGCAGTTCTTC